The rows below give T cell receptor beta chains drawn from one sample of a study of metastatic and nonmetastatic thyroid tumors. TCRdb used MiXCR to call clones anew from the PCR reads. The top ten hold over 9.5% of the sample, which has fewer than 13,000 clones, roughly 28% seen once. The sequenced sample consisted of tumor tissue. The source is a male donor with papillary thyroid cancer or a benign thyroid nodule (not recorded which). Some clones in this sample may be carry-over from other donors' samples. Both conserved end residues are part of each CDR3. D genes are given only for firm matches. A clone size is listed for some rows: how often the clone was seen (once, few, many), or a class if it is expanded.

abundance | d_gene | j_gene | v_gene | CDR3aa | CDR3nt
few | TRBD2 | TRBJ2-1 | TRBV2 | CARGLGLAGINEQFF | TGTGCCAGAGGCCTCGGACTAGCGGGAATCAATGAGCAGTTCTTC
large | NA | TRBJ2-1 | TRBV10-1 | CASSALTYNEQFF | TGCGCCAGCAGTGCTCTAACCTACAATGAGCAGTTCTTC
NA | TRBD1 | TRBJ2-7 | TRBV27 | CASSGRDRTYEQYF | TGTGCCAGCAGTGGAAGGGACAGGACCTACGAGCAGTACTTC
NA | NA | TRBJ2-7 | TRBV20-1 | CSASLGRRGEQYF | TGCAGTGCTAGTCTGGGCAGGCGGGGCGAGCAGTACTTC
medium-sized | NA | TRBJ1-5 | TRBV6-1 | CASSPLNQPQHF | TGTGCCAGCAGCCCTCTCAATCAGCCCCAGCATTTT
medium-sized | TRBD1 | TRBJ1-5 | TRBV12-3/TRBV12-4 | CASSFEGQPYQPQHF | TGTGCCAGCAGTTTTGAGGGACAGCCCTATCAGCCCCAGCATTTT
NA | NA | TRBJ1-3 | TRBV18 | CASSAGTAQGNTIYF | TGTGCCAGCTCAGCGGGGACGGCCCAGGGAAACACCATATATTTT
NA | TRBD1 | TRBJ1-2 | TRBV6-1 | CVSRQGSNYGYTF | TGTGTCAGCAGACAGGGATCTAACTATGGCTACACCTTC
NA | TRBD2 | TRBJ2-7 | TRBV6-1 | CASTRRGASTYEQYF | TGTGCCAGCACTCGGCGGGGGGCCAGTACCTACGAGCAGTACTTC
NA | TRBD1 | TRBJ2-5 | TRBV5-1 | CASSSRGTGPIETQYF | TGCGCCAGCAGCTCAAGAGGGACAGGCCCGATAGAGACCCAGTACTTC
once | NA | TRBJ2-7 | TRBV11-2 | CASSLDLLASHEQYF | TGTGCCAGCAGCTTAGATCTGCTAGCAAGCCACGAGCAGTACTTC
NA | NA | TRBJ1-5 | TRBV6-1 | CASSVQGYSNQPQHF | TGTGCCAGCAGTGTACAGGGATATAGCAATCAGCCCCAGCATTTT
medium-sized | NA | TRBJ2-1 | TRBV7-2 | CASSVRLVEEQFF | TGTGCCAGCAGCGTTCGACTAGTTGAGGAGCAGTTCTTC
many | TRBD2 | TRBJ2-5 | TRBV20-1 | CSARDSLAGSLERETQYF | TGCAGTGCTAGAGATTCCCTAGCGGGATCTCTAGAGCGGGAGACCCAGTACTTC
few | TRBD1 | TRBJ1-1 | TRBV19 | CASSRDRVGYTEAFF | TGTGCCAGTAGTAGGGACAGGGTGGGTTACACTGAAGCTTTCTTT
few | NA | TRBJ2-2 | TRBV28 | CASSFGGQSSRELFF | TGTGCCAGCAGTTTTGGAGGACAGTCCTCAAGGGAGCTGTTTTTT
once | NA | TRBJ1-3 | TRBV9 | CAISPHGGEGNTIYF | TGTGCCATCAGCCCCCATGGGGGGGAGGGAAACACCATATATTTT
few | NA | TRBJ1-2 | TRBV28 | CASSLSGTGGYTF | TGTGCCAGCAGTTTATCGGGGACGGGGGGCTACACCTTC
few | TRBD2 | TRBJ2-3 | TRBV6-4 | CASSDSVTSGTDTQYF | TGTGCCAGCAGTGACTCCGTGACTAGCGGCACAGATACACAGTATTTT
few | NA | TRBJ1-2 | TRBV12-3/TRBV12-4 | CASRMGRNNYGYTF | TGTGCCAGCAGAATGGGACGAAACAACTATGGCTACACCTTC
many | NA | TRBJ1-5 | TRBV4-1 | CASSQDGQLKQPQHF | TGCGCCAGCAGCCAAGACGGACAGTTAAAGCAGCCCCAGCATTTT
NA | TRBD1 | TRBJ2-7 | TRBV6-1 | CASSEAGTGKMNEQYF | TGTGCCAGCAGTGAAGCGGGGACAGGAAAGATGAACGAGCAGTACTTC
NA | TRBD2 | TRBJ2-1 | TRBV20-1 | CSGETSGRLNNEQFF | TGCAGTGGAGAGACTAGCGGAAGATTAAACAATGAGCAGTTCTTC
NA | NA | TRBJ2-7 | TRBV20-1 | CSARDQKGSYEQYF | TGCAGTGCTAGAGATCAGAAAGGTTCCTACGAGCAGTACTTC
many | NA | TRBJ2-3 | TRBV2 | CASIPLLGSTDTQYF | TGTGCCAGCATCCCCCTCCTAGGTAGCACAGATACGCAGTATTTT
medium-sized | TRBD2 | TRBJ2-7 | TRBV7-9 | CASSLEGGSYEQYF | TGTGCCAGCAGCTTAGAGGGCGGGAGTTACGAGCAGTACTTC
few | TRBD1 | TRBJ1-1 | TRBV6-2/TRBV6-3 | CASSQIDRGRMNTEAFF | TGTGCCAGCAGTCAAATAGACAGGGGGCGAATGAACACTGAAGCTTTCTTT
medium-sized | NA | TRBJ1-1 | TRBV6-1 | CASSERPGFGRHTEAFF | TGTGCCAGCAGTGAGAGACCGGGTTTCGGGCGGCACACTGAAGCTTTCTTT
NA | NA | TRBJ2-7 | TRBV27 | CASSFKGGPPYEQYF | TGTGCCAGCAGTTTCAAGGGGGGGCCCCCCTACGAGCAGTACTTC
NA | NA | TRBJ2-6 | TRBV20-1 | CSARDMRDIAGANVLTF | TGCAGTGCTAGAGATATGCGGGATATCGCTGGGGCCAACGTCCTGACTTTC
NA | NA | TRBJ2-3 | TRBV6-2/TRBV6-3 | CASSYGGATDTQYF | TGTGCCAGCAGTTACGGGGGGGCCACAGATACGCAGTATTTT
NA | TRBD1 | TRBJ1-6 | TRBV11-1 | CASSDRDRGPGLQPLHF | TGTGCCAGCAGCGACCGGGACAGGGGCCCTGGGTTACAGCCCCTCCACTTT
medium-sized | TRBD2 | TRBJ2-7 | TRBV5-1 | CASSLDRLAIHKEYYEQYF | TGCGCCAGCAGCTTAGATAGACTAGCGATACACAAGGAGTACTACGAGCAGTACTTC
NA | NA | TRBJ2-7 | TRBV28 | CASSLPGYEQYF | TGTGCCAGCAGTTTACCGGGGTACGAGCAGTACTTC
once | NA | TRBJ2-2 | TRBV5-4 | CASSWGGRSPNTGELFF | TGTGCCAGCAGCTGGGGGGGCAGATCACCGAACACCGGGGAGCTGTTTTTT
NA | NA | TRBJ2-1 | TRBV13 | CASSTWGDSPSNEQFF | TGTGCCAGCAGCACGTGGGGAGACTCCCCCTCCAATGAGCAGTTCTTC
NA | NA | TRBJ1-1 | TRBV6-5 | CASSYSANTEAFF | TGTGCCAGCAGTTACTCGGCCAACACTGAAGCTTTCTTT
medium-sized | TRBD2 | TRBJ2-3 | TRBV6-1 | CASSEEAGGTDTQYF | TGTGCCAGCAGCGAGGAGGCGGGGGGCACAGATACGCAGTATTTT
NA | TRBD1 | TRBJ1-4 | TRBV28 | CASSSYRGEKLFF | TGTGCCAGCAGTTCCTACAGGGGGGAAAAACTGTTTTTT
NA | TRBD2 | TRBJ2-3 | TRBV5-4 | CASSSSASGRKTDTQYF | TGTGCCAGCAGCTCGTCGGCTAGCGGGAGGAAAACAGATACGCAGTATTTT
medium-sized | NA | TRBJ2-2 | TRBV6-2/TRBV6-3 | CASSYSGPYTGELFF | TGTGCCAGCAGTTACTCCGGGCCATACACCGGGGAGCTGTTTTTT
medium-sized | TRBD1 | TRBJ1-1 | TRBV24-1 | CATSDQQGGRTFF | TGTGCCACCAGTGATCAACAGGGGGGACGAACTTTCTTT
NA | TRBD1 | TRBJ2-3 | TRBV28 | CTSSWTGASTDTQYF | TGTACCAGCAGTTGGACAGGGGCCAGCACAGATACTCAGTATTTT
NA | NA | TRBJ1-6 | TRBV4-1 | CASSQGGGFYNSPLHF | TGCGCCAGCAGCCAAGGGGGCGGATTCTATAATTCACCCCTCCACTTT
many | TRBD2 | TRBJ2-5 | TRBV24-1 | CATSDSAGVETQYF | TGTGCCACCAGTGATTCAGCGGGGGTAGAGACCCAGTACTTC
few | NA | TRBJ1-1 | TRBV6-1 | CASAEALGYTEAFF | TGTGCCAGTGCAGAGGCGTTGGGTTACACTGAAGCTTTCTTT